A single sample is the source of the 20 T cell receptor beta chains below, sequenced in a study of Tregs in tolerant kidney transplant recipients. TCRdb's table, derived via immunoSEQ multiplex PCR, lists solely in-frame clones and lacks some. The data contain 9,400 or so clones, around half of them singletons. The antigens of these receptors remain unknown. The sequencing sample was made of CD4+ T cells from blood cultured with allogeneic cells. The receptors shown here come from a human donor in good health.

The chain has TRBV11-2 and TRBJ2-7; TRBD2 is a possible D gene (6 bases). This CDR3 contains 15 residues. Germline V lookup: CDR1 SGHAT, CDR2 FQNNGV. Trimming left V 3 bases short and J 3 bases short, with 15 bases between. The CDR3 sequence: CASSFQISEGYEQYF. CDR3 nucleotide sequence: TGTGCCAGCAGCTTCCAAATTTCGGAGGGCTACGAGCAGTACTTC.

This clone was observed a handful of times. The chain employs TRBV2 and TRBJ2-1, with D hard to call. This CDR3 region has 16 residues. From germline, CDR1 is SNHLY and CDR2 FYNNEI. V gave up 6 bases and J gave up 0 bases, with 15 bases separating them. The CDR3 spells CASRNHRASSYNEQFF. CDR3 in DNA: TGTGCCAGCAGAAATCACCGCGCCAGCTCCTACAATGAGCAGTTCTTC.

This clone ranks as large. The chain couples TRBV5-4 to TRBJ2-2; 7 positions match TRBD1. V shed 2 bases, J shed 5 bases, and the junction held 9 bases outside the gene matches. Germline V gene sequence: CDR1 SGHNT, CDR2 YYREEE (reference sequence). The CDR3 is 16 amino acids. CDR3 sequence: CASSFKTHRGTGELFF. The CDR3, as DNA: TGTGCCAGCAGCTTCAAGACCCACAGGGGAACCGGGGAGCTGTTTTTT.

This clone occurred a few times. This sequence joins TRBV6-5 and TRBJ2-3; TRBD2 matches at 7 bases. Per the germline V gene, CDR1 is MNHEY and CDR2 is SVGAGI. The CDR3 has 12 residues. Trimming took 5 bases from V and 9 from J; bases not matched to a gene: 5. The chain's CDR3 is CASSQTGRTQYF. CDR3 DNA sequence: TGTGCCAGCAGTCAGACCGGGAGGACGCAGTATTTT.

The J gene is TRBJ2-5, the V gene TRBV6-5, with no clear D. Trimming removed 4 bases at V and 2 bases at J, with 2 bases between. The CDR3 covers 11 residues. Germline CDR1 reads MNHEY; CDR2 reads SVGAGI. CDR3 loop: CASSFQETQYF. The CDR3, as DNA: TGTGCCAGCAGTTTTCAAGAGACCCAGTACTTC.

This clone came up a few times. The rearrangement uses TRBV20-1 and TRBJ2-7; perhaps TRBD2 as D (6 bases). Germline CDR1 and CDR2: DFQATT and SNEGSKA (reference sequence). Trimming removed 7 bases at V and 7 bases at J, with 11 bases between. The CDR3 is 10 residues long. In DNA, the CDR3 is TGCAGTGTTATGGCGGGGGAGCAGTACTTC. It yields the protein CSVMAGEQYF.

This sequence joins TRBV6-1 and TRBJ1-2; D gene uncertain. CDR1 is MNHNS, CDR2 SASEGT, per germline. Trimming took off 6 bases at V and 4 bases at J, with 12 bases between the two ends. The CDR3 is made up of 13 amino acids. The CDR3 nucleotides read TGTGCCAGCAGCCCAGACGGTACCTATGGCTACACCTTC. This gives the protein CASSPDGTYGYTF.

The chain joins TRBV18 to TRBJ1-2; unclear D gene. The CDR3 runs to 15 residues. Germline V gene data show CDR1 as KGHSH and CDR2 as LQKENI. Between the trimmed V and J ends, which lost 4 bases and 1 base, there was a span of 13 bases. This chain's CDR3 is CASSRAGVDNYGYTF. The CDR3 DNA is TGTGCCAGCTCACGGGCGGGAGTGGATAACTATGGCTACACCTTC.

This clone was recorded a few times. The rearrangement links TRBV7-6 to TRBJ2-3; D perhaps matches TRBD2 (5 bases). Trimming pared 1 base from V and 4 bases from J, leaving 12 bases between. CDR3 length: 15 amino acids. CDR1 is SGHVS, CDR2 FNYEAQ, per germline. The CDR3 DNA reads TGTGCCAGCAGCTTAGAGCCCCAGGAGGCAGATACGCAGTATTTT. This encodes CASSLEPQEADTQYF.

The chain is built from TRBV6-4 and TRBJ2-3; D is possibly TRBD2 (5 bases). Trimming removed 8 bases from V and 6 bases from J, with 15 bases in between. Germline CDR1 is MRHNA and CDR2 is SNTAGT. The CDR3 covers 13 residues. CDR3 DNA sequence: TGTGCCAGCCGGGATCACAACGGGGATACGCAGTATTTT. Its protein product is CASRDHNGDTQYF.

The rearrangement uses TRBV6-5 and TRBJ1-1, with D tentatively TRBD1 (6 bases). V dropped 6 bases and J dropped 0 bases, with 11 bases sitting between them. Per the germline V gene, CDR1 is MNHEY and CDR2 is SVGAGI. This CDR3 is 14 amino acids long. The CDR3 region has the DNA TGTGCCAGCAGACTCACAGGGTTGAACACTGAAGCTTTCTTT. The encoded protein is CASRLTGLNTEAFF.

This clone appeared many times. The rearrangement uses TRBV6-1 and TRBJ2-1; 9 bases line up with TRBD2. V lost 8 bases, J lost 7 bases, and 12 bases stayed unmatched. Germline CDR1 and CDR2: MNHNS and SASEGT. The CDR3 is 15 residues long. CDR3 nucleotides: TGTGCCAGCTGGGGCGGGAGGGCCGGGGTGAATGAGCAGTTCTTC. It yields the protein CASWGGRAGVNEQFF.

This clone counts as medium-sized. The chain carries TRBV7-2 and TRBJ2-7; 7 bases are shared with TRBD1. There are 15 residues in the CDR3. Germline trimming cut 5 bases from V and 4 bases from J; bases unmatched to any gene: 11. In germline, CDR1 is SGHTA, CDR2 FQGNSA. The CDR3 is CASSQAPGQTYEQYF. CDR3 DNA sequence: TGTGCCAGCAGCCAAGCCCCGGGACAGACTTACGAGCAGTACTTC. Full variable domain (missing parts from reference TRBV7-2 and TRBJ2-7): GAGVSQSPSNKVTEKGKDVELRCDPISGHTALYWYRQSLGQGLEFLIYFQGNSAPDKSGLPSDRFSAERTGGSVSTLTIQRTQQEDSAVYLCASSQAPGQTYEQYFGPGTRLTVT.

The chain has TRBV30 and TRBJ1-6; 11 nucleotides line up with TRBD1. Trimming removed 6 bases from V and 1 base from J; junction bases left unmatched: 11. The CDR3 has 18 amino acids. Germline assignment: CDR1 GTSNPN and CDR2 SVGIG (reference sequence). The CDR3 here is CACNSGTGGRSYNSPLHF. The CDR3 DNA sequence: TGTGCCTGTAACTCCGGGACAGGGGGACGGTCCTATAATTCACCCCTCCACTTT.

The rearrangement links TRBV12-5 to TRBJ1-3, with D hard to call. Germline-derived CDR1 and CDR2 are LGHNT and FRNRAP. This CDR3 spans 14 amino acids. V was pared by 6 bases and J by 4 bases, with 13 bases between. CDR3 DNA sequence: TGTGCTAGTGGCCGCACGGTCGGGGGAAACACCATATATTTT. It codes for CASGRTVGGNTIYF.

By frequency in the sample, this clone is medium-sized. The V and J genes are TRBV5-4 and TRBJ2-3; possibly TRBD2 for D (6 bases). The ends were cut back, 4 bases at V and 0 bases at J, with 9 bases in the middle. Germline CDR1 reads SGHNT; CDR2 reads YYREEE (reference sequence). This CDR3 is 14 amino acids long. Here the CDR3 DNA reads TGTGCCAGCAGCCCTGGGGGGAGCACAGATACGCAGTATTTT. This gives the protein CASSPGGSTDTQYF.

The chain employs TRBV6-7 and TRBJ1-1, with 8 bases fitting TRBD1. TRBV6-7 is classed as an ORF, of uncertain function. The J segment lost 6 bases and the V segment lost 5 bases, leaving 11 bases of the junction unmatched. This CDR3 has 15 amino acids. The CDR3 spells CASSGDRTGRPEAFF. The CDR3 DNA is TGTGCCAGCAGTGGAGACCGGACAGGGAGGCCTGAAGCTTTCTTT.

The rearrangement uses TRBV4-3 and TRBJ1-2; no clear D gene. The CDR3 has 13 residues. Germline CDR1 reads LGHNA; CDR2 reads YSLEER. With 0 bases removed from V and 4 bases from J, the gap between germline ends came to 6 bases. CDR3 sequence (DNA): TGCGCCAGCAGCCAAGATCTCAGCTATGGCTACACCTTC. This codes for CASSQDLSYGYTF.

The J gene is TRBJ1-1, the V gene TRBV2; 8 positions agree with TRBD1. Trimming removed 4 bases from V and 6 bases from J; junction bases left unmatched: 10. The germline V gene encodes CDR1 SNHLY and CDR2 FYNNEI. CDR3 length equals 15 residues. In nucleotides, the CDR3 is TGTGCCAGCAGTGGAGACCGGACAGGGAGGCCTGAAGCTTTCTTT. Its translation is CASSGDRTGRPEAFF.

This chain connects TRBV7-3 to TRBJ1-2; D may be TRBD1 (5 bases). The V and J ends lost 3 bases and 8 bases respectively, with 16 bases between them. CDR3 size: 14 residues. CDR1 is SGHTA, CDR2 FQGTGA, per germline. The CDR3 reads CASSFRMGEVGYTF. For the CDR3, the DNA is TGTGCCAGCAGCTTTAGAATGGGGGAGGTAGGCTACACCTTC. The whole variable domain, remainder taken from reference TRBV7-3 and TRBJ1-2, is GAGVSQTPSNKVTEKGKYVELRCDPISGHTALYWYRQSLGQGPEFLIYFQGTGAADDSGLPNDRFFAVRPEGSVSTLKIQRTERGDSAVYLCASSFRMGEVGYTFGSGTRLTVV.